This T cell receptor (beta chain) originates from a study of T cell responses to AZD1222 COVID-19 vaccine. General observations from the study: Repertoires were sampled only after the peak T cell response. Of the AZD1222 recipients, only five or six were seropositive at baseline.

With respect to this clone: Its target is not known.

Sequencing was performed with immunoSEQ multiplex PCR; in TCRdb, only in-frame clones are kept and a portion is missing. The sample yields about 150,000 clones, under 95% seen once. The CDR3 sequence is 12 residues long. Between the trimmed V and J ends, which lost 2 bases and 6 bases, there was a span of 4 bases. CDR1 is KGHSH and CDR2 is LQKENI in the germline V gene. This rearrangement joins TRBV18 to TRBJ2-2; no clear D. This TCR was recovered from an adult in good health. The sequenced sample was peripheral blood, obtained on day 0 of MenACWY control vaccination. The chain's CDR3 is CASSPGSGELFF. The CDR3 nucleotides are TGTGCCAGCTCACCAGGTTCCGGGGAGCTGTTTTTT.